This paragraph reports one TCR beta chain. Its antigen is unknown. The sample comes from a study of T cell repertoires in cytomegalovirus infection. Overall study findings and caveats: Public TCR beta family frequency separated CMV-and-HLA carriers, including in an independent cohort.

The CDR3 is 17 amino acids. Germline CDR1 and CDR2: SGHTA and FQGNSA. With 1 base removed from V and 0 bases from J, the gap between germline ends came to 12 bases. TCRdb called the reads again in MiXCR, with one record for every CDR3 protein. Altogether 290,000 or so distinct CDR3 sequences are present, about 26% being singletons, with the ten largest covering roughly 14%. The receptor was derived from a human donor in good health (CMV status not recorded). Some clones in this sample may be carry-over from other donors' samples. The V gene is TRBV7-2, the J gene TRBJ2-2; D uncertain. The sequencing input was PBMCs. The CDR3 protein is CASSLVMGGPNTGELFF. As DNA, the CDR3 is TGTGCCAGCAGCTTAGTTATGGGTGGCCCGAACACCGGGGAGCTGTTTTTT.